This T cell receptor beta chain was identified in a study of Graves' ophthalmopathy and Graves' hyperthyroidism. As diagnostic evidence, clinical symptoms, serum thyroxine, TRAb, thyroid ultrasound and orbital computed tomography were relied upon. Investigators amplified TCR beta CDR3 regions from RNA transcripts. First-round RT-PCR with HTBI primers preceded a second-round multiplex PCR. MiXCR, applied by TCRdb to the multiplex PCR reads, yields one record per CDR3 protein. The table lists around 600,000 distinct CDR3 sequences, approximately 39% of them singletons. This CDR3 is built from 14 residues. The germline gives CDR1 SGHTA, CDR2 FQGNSA. Trimming stripped 5 bases from V and 4 bases from J, with 11 bases between.

This rearrangement joins TRBV7-2 to TRBJ1-4; maybe TRBD1 (5 bases). The specimen sequenced was peripheral blood. This clonotype was sampled from an adult man with Graves' ophthalmopathy. CDR3: CASSVGTSNEKLFF. The CDR3 bases are TGTGCCAGCAGCGTCGGGACCAGTAATGAAAAACTGTTTTTT.